What follows describes a single TCR beta chain. Per germline, CDR1 SGHTS and CDR2 YDEGEE. Deletions cut 2 bases from V and 0 bases from J, with 8 bases between. The CDR3 sequence is 14 residues long. Method: immunoSEQ multiplex PCR; TCRdb's copy keeps in-frame clones and lacks some. Of roughly 2 million clones listed, approximately 95% are singletons. This record comes from a study of shared clonotypes between healthy human individuals. The J gene is TRBJ1-1, the V gene TRBV5-8; TRBD1 might be the D (6 bases). Input material: naive CD4+ T cells sorted from blood. The subset was: CD45RA+ positively selected. This clonotype originated in a man younger than 35 in good health. CDR3 residues: CASSFYRVNTEAFF. In DNA, the CDR3 is TGTGCCAGCAGCTTTTACAGGGTGAACACTGAAGCTTTCTTT.